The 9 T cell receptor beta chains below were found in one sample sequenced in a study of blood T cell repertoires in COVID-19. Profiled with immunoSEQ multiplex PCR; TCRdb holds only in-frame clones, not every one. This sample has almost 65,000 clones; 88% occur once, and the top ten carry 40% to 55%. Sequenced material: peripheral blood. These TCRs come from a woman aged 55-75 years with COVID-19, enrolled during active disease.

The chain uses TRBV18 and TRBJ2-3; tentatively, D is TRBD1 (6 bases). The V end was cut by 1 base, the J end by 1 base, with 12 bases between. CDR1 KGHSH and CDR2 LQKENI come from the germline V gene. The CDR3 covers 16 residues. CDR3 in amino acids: CASSPLTGVRTDTQYF. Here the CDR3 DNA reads TGTGCCAGCTCACCACTGACAGGCGTACGCACAGATACGCAGTATTTT.

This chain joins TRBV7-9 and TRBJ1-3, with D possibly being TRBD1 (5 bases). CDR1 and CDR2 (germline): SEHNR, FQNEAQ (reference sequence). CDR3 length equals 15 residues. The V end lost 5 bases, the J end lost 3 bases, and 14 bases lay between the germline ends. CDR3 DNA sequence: TGTGCCAGCAGCCCTGTGTGGGGCAGTGGAAACACCATATATTTT. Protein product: CASSPVWGSGNTIYF.

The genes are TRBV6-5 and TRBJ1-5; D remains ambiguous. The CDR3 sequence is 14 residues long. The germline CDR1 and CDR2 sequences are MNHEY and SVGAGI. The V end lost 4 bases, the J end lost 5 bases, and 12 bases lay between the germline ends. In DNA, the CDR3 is TGTGCCAGCAGTTGGTCACGGGATGATCAGCCCCAGCATTTT. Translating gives CASSWSRDDQPQHF.

CDR3 nucleotides: TGTGCCAGCAGTTATGGCAGGAACACTGAAGCTTTCTTT. This encodes CASSYGRNTEAFF. The chain employs TRBV6-2 or TRBV6-3 and TRBJ1-1; D gene ambiguous. V was clipped by 3 bases and J by 1 base, with 6 bases between them. Per the germline V gene, CDR1 is MNHEY and CDR2 is SVGEGT. The CDR3 is made up of 13 amino acids.

Here the CDR3 DNA reads TGTGCCAGTATAGGGAGGGGGAGCTCCTACAATGAGCAGTTCTTC. This encodes CASIGRGSSYNEQFF. V gene TRBV19 combines with J gene TRBJ2-1; D might be TRBD2 (7 bases). Germline values: CDR1 LNHDA, CDR2 SQIVND (reference sequence). V was trimmed by 7 bases and J by 0 bases, leaving 13 bases between them. The CDR3 covers 15 residues.

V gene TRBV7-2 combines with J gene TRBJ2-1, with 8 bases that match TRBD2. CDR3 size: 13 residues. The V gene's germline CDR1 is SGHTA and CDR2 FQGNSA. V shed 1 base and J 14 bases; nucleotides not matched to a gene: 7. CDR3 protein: CASSLVNGGAEFF. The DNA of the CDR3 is TGTGCCAGCAGCTTAGTTAACGGGGGGGCTGAGTTCTTC.

The CDR3 coding sequence is TGTGCCAGCAGTGACGTGGGGCTTCCGAACACCGGGGAGCTGTTTTTT. It is translated as CASSDVGLPNTGELFF. The V gene is TRBV6-4, the J gene TRBJ2-2; a weak D match, TRBD1 (5 bases). V was clipped by 2 bases and J by 0 bases, with 10 bases between them. The CDR3 extends over 16 amino acids. Germline loops: CDR1 MRHNA, CDR2 SNTAGT.

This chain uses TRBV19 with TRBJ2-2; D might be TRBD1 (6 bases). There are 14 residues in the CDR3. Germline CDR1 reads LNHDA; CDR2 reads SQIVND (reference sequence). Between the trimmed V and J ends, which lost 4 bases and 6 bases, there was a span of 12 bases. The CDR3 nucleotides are TGTGCCAGTAGTACCCATTCAGGGGCCGGGGAGCTGTTTTTT. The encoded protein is CASSTHSGAGELFF. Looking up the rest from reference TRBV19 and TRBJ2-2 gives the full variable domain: DGGITQSPKYLFRKEGQNVTLSCEQNLNHDAMYWYRQDPGQGLRLIYYSQIVNDFQKGDIAEGYSVSREKKESFPLTVTSAQKNPTAFYLCASSTHSGAGELFFGEGSRLTVL.

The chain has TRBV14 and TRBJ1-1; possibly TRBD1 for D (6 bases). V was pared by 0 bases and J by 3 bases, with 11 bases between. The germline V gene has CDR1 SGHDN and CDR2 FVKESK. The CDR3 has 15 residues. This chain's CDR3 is CASSQEYRAHTEAFF. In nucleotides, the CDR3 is TGTGCCAGCAGCCAAGAATACAGGGCCCACACTGAAGCTTTCTTT.